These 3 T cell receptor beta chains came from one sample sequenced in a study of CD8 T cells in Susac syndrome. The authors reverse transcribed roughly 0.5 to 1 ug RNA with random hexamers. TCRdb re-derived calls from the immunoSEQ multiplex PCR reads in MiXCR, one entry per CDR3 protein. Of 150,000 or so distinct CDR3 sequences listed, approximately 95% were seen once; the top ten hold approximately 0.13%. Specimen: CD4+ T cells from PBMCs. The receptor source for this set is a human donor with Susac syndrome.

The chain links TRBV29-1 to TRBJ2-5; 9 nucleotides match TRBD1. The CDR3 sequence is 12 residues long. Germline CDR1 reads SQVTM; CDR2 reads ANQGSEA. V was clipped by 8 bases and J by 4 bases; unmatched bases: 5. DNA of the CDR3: TGCAGCTGGGGACAGGGTGGAGAGACCCAGTACTTC. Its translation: CSWGQGGETQYF.

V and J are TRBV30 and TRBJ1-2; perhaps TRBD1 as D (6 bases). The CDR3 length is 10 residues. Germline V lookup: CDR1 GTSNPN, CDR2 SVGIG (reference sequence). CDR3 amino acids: CVQGNYGYTF. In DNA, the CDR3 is TGTGTACAGGGAAACTATGGCTACACCTTC.

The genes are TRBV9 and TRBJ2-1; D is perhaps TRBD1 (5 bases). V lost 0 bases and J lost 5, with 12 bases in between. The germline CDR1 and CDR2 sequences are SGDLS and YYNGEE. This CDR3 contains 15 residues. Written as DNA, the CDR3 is TGTGCCAGCAGCGTAGTCGACAGTCTGGACAATGAGCAGTTCTTC. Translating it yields CASSVVDSLDNEQFF.